This T cell receptor (beta chain) emerged from a study of CD8+ T cells in alopecia areata (dated by TCRdb to 2016 to 2019). The study in broad terms: Treated patients were enrolled in an open-label pilot trial of oral tofacitinib, 5 to 10 mg twice daily, for moderate-to-severe alopecia areata. immunoSEQ multiplex PCR using 35 Vbeta forward primers and 13 Jbeta reverse primers was used to amplify TCRbeta CDR3 regions. RNA was obtained with the PAXgene miRNA kit for fixed scalp, the miRNeasy kit for PBMCs, and the RNeasy kit for mouse skin. The study used high-throughput TCRbeta sequencing to examine T cell clonal expansion in alopecia areata, in both the C3H/HeJ mouse model and human patients. Disease severity in treated patients was measured with the SALT score, which quantifies the percentage of affected scalp surface area. Patients stayed on tofacitinib for 6 to 18 months and then had 6 months of follow-up off drug so that delayed response and recurrence could be assessed. Patients on tofacitinib were biopsied at baseline and after 4 and 24 weeks of treatment, and several of the patients also had a later scalp biopsy. Scalp clonality was compared among normal scalp (n=4), patchy alopecia areata scalp (n=8), and alopecia totalis/universalis scalp (n=8). Scalp tissue and sorted CD4+ and CD8+ peripheral blood T cells from patchy and totalis/universalis alopecia areata patients and from healthy controls were covered by human TCRbeta sequencing. Broad study findings and their caveats: Shared TCR sequences between patients were less evident than in mice, which may be partly attributable to HLA diversity in the patient population. Scalp TCR repertoire analysis is complicated because resident alphabeta T cells in normal human skin are also sequenced, whereas mouse skin is dominated by gammadelta T cells. Because the treated cohort was small and had only one nonresponder, larger studies are needed to examine links between baseline CD8+ expansion and response. During tofacitinib treatment, many expanded lesional clones stuck around in both scalp and blood, and this persistence may partly explain why relapse happens after treatment is stopped. Tofacitinib significantly lowered scalp clonality and the number of expanded CD8+ clones among the top 100 scalp clones. Compared with normal scalp, lesional scalp, particularly in alopecia totalis/universalis, had higher clonality and more expanded CD8+ clones, which suggests antigenic drive.

Sequences MNHEY (CDR1) and SMNVEV (CDR2) are obtained from the germline V gene (reference sequence). Spanning cysteine to phenylalanine, the CDR3 consists of 17 amino acids. Kept here is only the CDR3 DNA, which spans 51 bases and is read in frame from base 1. V drops 5 bases and J drops 7 bases, leaving 21 bases in between. The time point label for this specimen denotes: roughly 24 weeks on oral tofacitinib. What the treatment or condition label conveys for this sample: oral pan-JAK inhibitor, 5-10 mg twice daily. From alopecia areata patients, peripheral blood was collected along with lesional scalp punch biopsies. After PBMCs were isolated by density centrifugation and stained for CD3, CD4 and CD8, a FACSAria was used to sort CD4+ and CD8+ T cells. A few counts support this clone. The antigen it binds to is not known. No base-level quality is on record; no much larger clone is a single base apart.

The library was made by the immunoSEQ multiplex PCR assay. To provide template for TCR sequencing, every sample had RNA extracted and reverse transcribed into cDNA. SuperScript III was used to make first-strand cDNA, primed with a 2:1 mix of oligo-dT and random hexamers. A synthetic immune receptor repertoire was used to gauge amplification bias, and whatever bias remained was removed computationally. The paper's processing steps were these. Raw reads were preprocessed for error removal, and CDR3 was defined according to IMGT conventions as running from the conserved cysteine to phenylalanine. Clonality was computed by normalizing Shannon entropy by log2 of the number of productive unique TCRs and subtracting the result from 1. Whether each scalp clone was CD4 or CD8 was inferred by checking scalp TCRbeta sequences against the CD4 and CD8 repertoires from sorted blood. Here the immuneACCESS table is served through TCRdb, limited to in-frame sequences with V and J called. Missing clones are a known gap in these copies; in checked studies unresolved V genes cover under half, and the rest lacks a known reason. The V and J calls and clone size are taken from that table; D and trimming were inferred from the DNA. Counted in this sample were roughly 200,000 clones; roughly 61% of them appeared once. Over 9.5% of the sample is in the top ten clones.

This clonotype was sampled from a human donor with alopecia areata. The source was CD8+ T cells sorted from blood, collected at week 24, from a patient treated with tofacitinib. The V gene is TRBV27 and the J gene is TRBJ1-6; a tentative D call is TRBD1 (6 bases match). The bases are TGTGCCAGCAGTCCCCCGGGAGGGGGTTTCCGAAATTCACCCCTCCACTTT. Its coded protein is CASSPPGGGFRNSPLHF.